These T cell receptor beta chains were read from a single sample in a study of T cell responses to AZD1222 COVID-19 vaccine. The method was immunoSEQ multiplex PCR; TCRdb's version includes in-frame clones alone and lacks a portion of them. The sample includes 150,000 or so clones, about 92% of them seen just once. This specimen was peripheral blood, taken 28 days after the second AZD1222 dose. All receptors derive from an adult who received the AZD1222 COVID-19 vaccine. Each CDR3 is given with its conserved first and last residue. The D gene is left open where the match is weak. Rows may omit the clone size; those that give it use once, few, many or a size class.

v_gene	j_gene	d_gene	abundance	CDR3aa	CDR3nt
TRBV19	TRBJ2-3	.	.	CASSMVYGEGGTDTQYF	TGTGCCAGTAGTATGGTCTACGGGGAGGGGGGCACAGATACGCAGTATTTT
TRBV2	TRBJ1-5	.	.	CASSPSTGYQPQHF	TGTGCCAGCAGTCCATCTACGGGGTATCAGCCCCAGCATTTT
TRBV19	TRBJ2-7	.	.	CASSTGPLTYEQYF	TGTGCCAGTAGTACAGGGCCCCTCACGTACGAGCAGTACTTC
TRBV5-4	TRBJ1-1	.	.	CASSLPGRGEAFF	TGTGCCAGCAGCTTACCGGGGCGCGGAGAAGCTTTCTTT
TRBV27	TRBJ1-5	.	.	CASSPTTSYSNQPQHF	TGTGCCAGCAGTCCCACCACGAGCTATAGCAATCAGCCCCAGCATTTT
TRBV5-1	TRBJ1-4	TRBD1	once	CASSPRTGSNEKLFF	TGCGCCAGCAGCCCCCGGACAGGTTCGAATGAAAAACTGTTTTTT
TRBV4-1	TRBJ1-6	TRBD1	.	CASSLHTGGNNSPLHF	TGCGCCAGCAGCCTCCATACAGGGGGAAATAATTCACCCCTCCACTTT
TRBV6-6	TRBJ1-2	.	.	CASRDRPETLHGYTF	TGTGCCAGCAGAGACAGGCCAGAGACCCTCCATGGCTACACCTTC
TRBV7-9	TRBJ1-1	TRBD1	.	CASSQQGGTEAFF	TGTGCCAGCAGCCAGCAGGGGGGGACTGAAGCTTTCTTT
TRBV5-4	TRBJ1-2	.	.	CASKGGDYGYTF	TGTGCCAGTAAGGGTGGGGACTATGGCTACACCTTC
TRBV7-9	TRBJ1-5	.	few	CASSSGQYQPQHF	TGTGCCAGCAGCTCCGGACAGTATCAGCCCCAGCATTTT
TRBV4-2	TRBJ1-4	.	once	CASSQDMGSGDEKLFF	TGTGCCAGCAGCCAAGATATGGGTTCGGGGGATGAAAAACTGTTTTTT
TRBV7-6	TRBJ2-1	TRBD2	.	CASSTGTSGGDEQFF	TGTGCCAGCAGCACCGGGACTAGCGGGGGGGATGAGCAGTTCTTC
TRBV7-9	TRBJ1-3	.	once	CASSRRGPSGNTIYF	TGTGCCAGCAGCCGCAGGGGCCCCTCTGGAAACACCATATATTTT
TRBV27	TRBJ2-5	TRBD1	.	CATLDRGAETQYF	TGTGCCACACTCGACAGGGGCGCTGAGACCCAGTACTTC
TRBV2	TRBJ1-2	.	.	CASSENGDYGYTF	TGTGCCAGCAGTGAGAACGGAGACTATGGCTACACCTTC
TRBV28	TRBJ1-2	.	once	CASSSPRGVAQGYTF	TGTGCCAGCAGTTCCCCACGCGGGGTGGCTCAGGGCTACACCTTC
TRBV7-2	TRBJ1-2	.	once	CASSLAQGPYGYTF	TGTGCCAGCAGCTTAGCGCAGGGCCCCTATGGCTACACCTTC
TRBV5-1	TRBJ1-1	.	.	CASSLRGDHTEAFF	TGCGCCAGCAGCTTGCGAGGCGATCACACTGAAGCTTTCTTT
TRBV27	TRBJ1-1	TRBD1	.	CASNPGTGGLIGAFF	TGTGCCAGCAACCCCGGGACAGGGGGTCTCATCGGGGCTTTCTTT
TRBV6-5	TRBJ1-1	.	.	CASRGYTEAFF	TGTGCCAGCCGGGGGTACACTGAAGCTTTCTTT
TRBV5-4	TRBJ2-7	.	.	CASSREGRIYEQYF	TGTGCCAGCAGCAGAGAGGGGCGGATCTACGAGCAGTACTTC
TRBV12-3/TRBV12-4	TRBJ1-2	.	.	CASSLPPNYGYTF	TGTGCCAGCAGTTTGCCACCTAACTATGGCTACACCTTC
TRBV6-5	TRBJ2-2	TRBD2	.	CASTLAGGPSGELFF	TGTGCCAGCACCTTAGCGGGGGGGCCAAGCGGGGAGCTGTTTTTT
TRBV4-1	TRBJ1-4	.	.	CASSQAPRDNEKLFF	TGCGCCAGCAGCCAAGCTCCCAGAGACAATGAAAAACTGTTTTTT
TRBV5-1	TRBJ2-5	.	.	CASSLVEEGGETQYF	TGCGCCAGCAGCTTGGTTGAGGAGGGGGGAGAGACCCAGTACTTC
TRBV6-1	TRBJ2-1	TRBD2	.	CASSATGLAGNNEQFF	TGTGCCAGCAGTGCCACGGGACTAGCGGGTAACAATGAGCAGTTCTTC
TRBV6-5	TRBJ2-7	.	.	CASSYSPRDGEQYF	TGTGCCAGCAGTTACTCCCCCAGGGATGGCGAGCAGTACTTC
TRBV5-4	TRBJ2-5	TRBD1	.	CASSLGDRGFETQYF	TGTGCCAGCAGCTTGGGGGACAGGGGTTTTGAGACCCAGTACTTC
TRBV7-3	TRBJ2-1	TRBD2	.	CASSSGTRISNEQFF	TGTGCCAGCAGCTCCGGGACTAGGATCTCCAATGAGCAGTTCTTC
TRBV5-4	TRBJ1-2	TRBD1	.	CASSSPTGDYGYTF	TGTGCCAGCAGCTCACCCACAGGGGACTATGGCTACACCTTC
TRBV7-8	TRBJ1-1	.	.	CASSFSEEAEAFF	TGTGCCAGCAGCTTTTCTGAAGAAGCTGAAGCTTTCTTT
TRBV5-4	TRBJ1-2	.	.	CASSPPGVSYGYTF	TGTGCCAGCAGCCCACCTGGGGTTTCCTATGGCTACACCTTC
TRBV18	TRBJ1-2	.	.	CASSIQDSEYGYTF	TGTGCCAGCTCAATTCAGGACAGCGAATATGGCTACACCTTC
TRBV27	TRBJ1-5	.	few	CASSFGGGGQPQHF	TGTGCCAGCAGTTTCGGTGGTGGTGGTCAGCCCCAGCATTTT
TRBV19	TRBJ1-5	.	once	CASSNRQVDNQPQHF	TGTGCCAGTAGTAACCGACAGGTAGACAATCAGCCCCAGCATTTT
TRBV6-5	TRBJ1-6	.	.	CASSYSAWNSPLHF	TGTGCCAGCAGTTACTCAGCATGGAATTCACCCCTCCACTTT
TRBV5-4	TRBJ2-1	.	.	CASSPRTDDNEQFF	TGTGCCAGCAGCCCTAGGACAGACGATAATGAGCAGTTCTTC
TRBV19	TRBJ2-3	TRBD1	.	CASSTPGQGKPDTQYF	TGTGCCAGTAGTACGCCGGGACAGGGAAAGCCAGATACGCAGTATTTT
TRBV4-1	TRBJ1-5	.	.	CASSQDGRVWQPQHF	TGCGCCAGCAGCCAAGATGGGAGGGTTTGGCAGCCCCAGCATTTT
TRBV10-3	TRBJ2-2	.	.	CAISERSGELFF	TGTGCCATCAGTGAGAGATCCGGGGAGCTGTTTTTT
TRBV1	TRBJ1-5	.	.	CTSSHEGRSNQPQHF	TGCACCAGCAGCCATGAGGGCCGGAGCAATCAGCCCCAGCATTTT
TRBV7-9	TRBJ1-1	TRBD1	.	CASSSTRPQGGRNTEAFF	TGTGCCAGCAGCTCCACTAGACCACAGGGGGGGAGGAACACTGAAGCTTTCTTT
TRBV7-9	TRBJ1-2	.	.	CASSLAPEELYGYTF	TGTGCCAGCAGCTTAGCCCCGGAGGAACTCTATGGCTACACCTTC
TRBV5-1	TRBJ2-3	.	once	CASSLGWGSDTQYF	TGCGCCAGCAGCTTGGGGTGGGGTTCGGATACGCAGTATTTT
TRBV6-1	TRBJ1-2	.	.	CASSDEGVADGYTF	TGTGCCAGCAGTGATGAGGGGGTCGCCGATGGCTACACCTTC
TRBV5-4	TRBJ1-3	.	.	CASSSGTDSGNTIYF	TGTGCCAGCAGCTCCGGGACGGACTCTGGAAACACCATATATTTT